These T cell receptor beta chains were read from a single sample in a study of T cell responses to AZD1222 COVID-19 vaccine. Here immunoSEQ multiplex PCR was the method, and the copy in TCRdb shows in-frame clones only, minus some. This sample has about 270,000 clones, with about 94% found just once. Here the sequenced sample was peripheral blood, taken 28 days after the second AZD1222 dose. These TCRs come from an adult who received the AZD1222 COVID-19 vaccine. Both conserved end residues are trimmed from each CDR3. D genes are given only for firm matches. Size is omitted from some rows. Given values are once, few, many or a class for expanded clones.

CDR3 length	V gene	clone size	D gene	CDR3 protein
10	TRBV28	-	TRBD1	ASSLTGYGYT
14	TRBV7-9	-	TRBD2	ASSPGSGGGTDTQY
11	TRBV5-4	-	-	ASSSQGGNEQF
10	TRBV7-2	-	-	ASSSYTGELF
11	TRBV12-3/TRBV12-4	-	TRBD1	ASGRTGNQPQH
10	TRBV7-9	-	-	ASNYHQETQY
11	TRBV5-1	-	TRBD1	ASSSQTGTGYT
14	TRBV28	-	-	ASRTQGLVGTGELF
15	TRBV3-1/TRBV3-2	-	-	ASSHRPYRASRETQY
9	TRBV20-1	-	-	SAGGNTEAF
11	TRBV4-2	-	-	ASSQVGPGEQY
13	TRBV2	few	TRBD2	ASTLSGGLSYEQY
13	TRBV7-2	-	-	ASSPPPTVNTEAF
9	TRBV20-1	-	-	SARASSPLH
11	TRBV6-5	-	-	ASSRTEFYGYT
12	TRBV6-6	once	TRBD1	ASSYRTGGTEAF
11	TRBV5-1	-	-	ASSLDGARGYT
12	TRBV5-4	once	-	ASSTPARPYEQY
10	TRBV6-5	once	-	AGGNPGNTIY
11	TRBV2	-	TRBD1	ASSVGRDRVMD
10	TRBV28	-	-	ASRPTGTEAF
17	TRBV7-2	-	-	ASSFPRHRDPRGGNTIY